The rows below give T cell receptor beta chains drawn from one sample of a study of identical twins. TCRdb recomputed calls from the 5' RACE reads with MiXCR, one row per CDR3 protein. The sample consists of under 800,000 distinct CDR3 sequences, over 20% of them appearing once. This sample also belongs to another study, concerning T cells expressing NK-cell markers.

Sample: PBMCs. These receptors all come from a woman under 30 in good health. Each CDR3 is given without its conserved first and last residue. The order of the fields is V gene, clone size, J gene, CDR3 protein. The size field is filled for only some rows; it gives once, few, many or a size class.

TRBV18	few	TRBJ2-2	ASSPNRPGELF
TRBV10-3	few	TRBJ1-2	ATLDRANYGYT
TRBV7-9	few	TRBJ1-4	ASSLNRGDNEKLF
TRBV12-3/TRBV12-4	.	TRBJ2-1	ASSWGGSSYNEQF
TRBV6-1	.	TRBJ2-7	ASSEGGATYEQY
TRBV7-8	many	TRBJ2-7	ASSHDTLYEQY
TRBV5-1	.	TRBJ2-3	ASSGQPSTDTQY
TRBV6-2/TRBV6-3	.	TRBJ2-7	ASSYNAYEQY
TRBV5-1	few	TRBJ2-7	ASSLELATNSGQY
TRBV6-1	many	TRBJ2-2	ASSTRGGGKDGGELF
TRBV6-1	few	TRBJ2-3	ASRAGHFSTDTQY
TRBV7-8	.	TRBJ2-5	ASKKRGAPETQY
TRBV12-3/TRBV12-4	.	TRBJ1-1	ASIYRQGHTEAF